This TCR beta chain was identified in a study of T-cell memory formation after mild COVID-19. General study findings and limits: Those CD4+ clones that contracted were mainly in CM and EM (CD8+ ones in EMRA). That cross-reactive memory joined was suggested by some responding clones appearing in pre-infection memory.

TCRdb fed the 5' RACE reads into MiXCR, producing one record per CDR3 protein. Found here are hundreds of thousands of distinct CDR3 sequences, less than 25% of them singletons; the top ten hold around 7.7%. A remark on this clonotype: Its matching antigen is unknown.

The TCR originated in an adult woman who had mild COVID-19 (a few samples of this study predate the infection). Cell type and time point are not known. Material for sequencing was PBMCs or a T cell subset sorted from them (not recorded which).

CDR3 amino acids: CASSLTSSYGYTF. The CDR3 DNA reads TGTGCCAGCAGTTTAACCTCGAGCTATGGCTACACCTTC. V is TRBV12-3 or TRBV12-4 and J is TRBJ1-2; D ambiguous. This CDR3 has 13 residues. Trimming shortened V by 2 bases and J by 4 bases, and 8 bases separated the two germline ends.